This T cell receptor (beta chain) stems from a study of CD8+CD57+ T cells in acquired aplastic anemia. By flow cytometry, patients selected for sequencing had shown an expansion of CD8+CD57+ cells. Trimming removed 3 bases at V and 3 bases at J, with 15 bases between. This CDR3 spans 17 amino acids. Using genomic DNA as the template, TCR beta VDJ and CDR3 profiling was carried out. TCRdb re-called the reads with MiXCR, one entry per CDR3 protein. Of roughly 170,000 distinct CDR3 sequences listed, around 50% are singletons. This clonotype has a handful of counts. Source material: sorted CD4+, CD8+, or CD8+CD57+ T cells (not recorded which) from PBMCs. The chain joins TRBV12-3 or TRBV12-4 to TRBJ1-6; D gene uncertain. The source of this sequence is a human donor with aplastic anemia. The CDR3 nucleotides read TGTGCCAGCAGTTTTAACCCCCAGCCAATCTATAATTCACCCCTCCACTTT. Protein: CASSFNPQPIYNSPLHF.